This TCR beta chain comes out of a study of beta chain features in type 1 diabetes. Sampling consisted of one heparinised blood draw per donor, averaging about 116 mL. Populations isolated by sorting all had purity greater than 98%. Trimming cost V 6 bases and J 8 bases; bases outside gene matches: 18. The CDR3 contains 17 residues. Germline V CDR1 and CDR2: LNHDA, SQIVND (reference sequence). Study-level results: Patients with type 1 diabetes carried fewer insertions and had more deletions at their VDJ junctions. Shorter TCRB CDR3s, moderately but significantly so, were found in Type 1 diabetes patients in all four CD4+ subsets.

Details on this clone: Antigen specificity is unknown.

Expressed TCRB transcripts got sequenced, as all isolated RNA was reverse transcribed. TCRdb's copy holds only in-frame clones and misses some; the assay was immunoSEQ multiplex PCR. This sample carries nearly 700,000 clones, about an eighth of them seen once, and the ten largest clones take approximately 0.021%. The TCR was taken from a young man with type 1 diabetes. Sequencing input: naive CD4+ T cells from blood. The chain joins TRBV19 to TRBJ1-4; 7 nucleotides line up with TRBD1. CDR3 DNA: TGTGCCAGTAGAATTGGGACAGATCCCTCCTGGCCAGAAAAACTGTTTTTT. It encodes CASRIGTDPSWPEKLFF.